Following are 3 T cell receptor beta chains from one sample sequenced in a study of cytomegalovirus exposure and HLA in healthy donors. The PCR used 60 Vbeta and 13 Jbeta primers. Assay used: immunoSEQ multiplex PCR; TCRdb lists only in-frame clones, some missing. The table shows around 150,000 clones, with about 80% occurring only once. The sample was PBMCs. These TCRs come from a woman between 45 and 60 years old in good health and CMV-seropositive.

This chain links TRBV6-5 with TRBJ2-2; 10 bases are shared with TRBD2. Germline CDR1 is MNHEY and CDR2 is SVGAGI. Unmatched junction bases numbered 6, after V lost 7 bases and J lost 4 bases. The CDR3 runs 15 residues. The CDR3 loop is CASKRGGRITGELFF. Here the CDR3 DNA reads TGTGCCAGCAAGCGGGGGGGGCGGATCACCGGGGAGCTGTTTTTT.

Only a few counts were recorded for this clone. The CDR3 region has the DNA TGTGCCAGCGGATATTTTTCAGGGGGAAGCACTGAAGCTTTCTTT. It encodes CASGYFSGGSTEAFF. The genes are TRBV2 and TRBJ1-1, with 7 bases lining up with TRBD1. V shed 8 bases, J shed 4 bases, and the junction held 13 bases outside the gene matches. This CDR3 is 15 amino acids long. Germline assignment: CDR1 SNHLY and CDR2 FYNNEI.

This clone was seen only a few times. Lacking the conserved final phenylalanine or tryptophan, this CDR3 likely reflects a read error. Because the CDR3's place on the DNA is in doubt, the DNA is left out and the CDR3 is given as listed by TCRdb. V usage is TRBV6-1 and J usage is TRBJ1-1; the D call TRBD1 from the table was never checked on the DNA. The CDR3 contains 13 residues when both ends are counted. The V gene's germline CDR1 is MNHNS and CDR2 SASEGT. The CDR3 sequence is CASSEARDIPLWC.